The rows below give T cell receptor beta chains drawn from one sample of a study of T cells after yellow fever vaccination. TCRdb used MiXCR to reprocess the 5' RACE reads, holding one entry per CDR3 protein. The table shows under 40,000 distinct CDR3 sequences, with less than 8% occurring only once. Source: PBMCs, either bulk or a sorted T-cell subset (CD4+, CD8+, memory, or dextramer-sorted; not recorded which), taken on the day of the first yellow fever vaccination. These receptors were collected from a man between 18 and 35 years old who received the YFV17D yellow fever vaccine. Each CDR3 is given with its conserved first and last residue. A D gene is named only where the DNA matches it firmly. A row's size may be missing; if present it is once, few, many or a size class.

V gene: TRBV7-2; J gene: TRBJ2-7; clone size: NA; D gene: NA; CDR3 DNA: TGTGCCAGCAGCCCCTGGGATGACGAGCAGTACTTC; CDR3 protein: CASSPWDDEQYF
V gene: TRBV5-6; J gene: TRBJ2-4; clone size: many; D gene: NA; CDR3 DNA: TGTGCCAGCAGCCGGCGAAGGACACTAGCCAAAAACATTCAGTACTTC; CDR3 protein: CASSRRRTLAKNIQYF
V gene: TRBV5-5; J gene: TRBJ1-5; clone size: few; D gene: NA; CDR3 DNA: TGTGCCAGCAGCCCTGACCGTCGAGGTCAGCCCCAGCATTTT; CDR3 protein: CASSPDRRGQPQHF
V gene: TRBV5-5; J gene: TRBJ1-2; clone size: many; D gene: TRBD1; CDR3 DNA: TGTGCCAGCAGCTTTGGGCAGGGGGACTATGGCTACACCTTC; CDR3 protein: CASSFGQGDYGYTF
V gene: TRBV6-1; J gene: TRBJ2-5; clone size: many; D gene: TRBD1; CDR3 DNA: TGTGCCAGCCTCCGGACAGGGAAAGAGACCCAGTACTTC; CDR3 protein: CASLRTGKETQYF
V gene: TRBV7-2; J gene: TRBJ2-5; clone size: NA; D gene: NA; CDR3 DNA: TGTGCCAGCAGCTTACTGGGCAGAATAGGCTCCGAGACCCAGTACTTC; CDR3 protein: CASSLLGRIGSETQYF
V gene: TRBV9; J gene: TRBJ2-1; clone size: many; D gene: TRBD2; CDR3 DNA: TGTGCCAGCAGCCCCTCCGGGGTAGCGGGCTACAATGAGCAGTTCTTC; CDR3 protein: CASSPSGVAGYNEQFF
V gene: TRBV6-5; J gene: TRBJ2-1; clone size: many; D gene: TRBD1; CDR3 DNA: TGTGCCAGCAGTTACTCGAGTTCAGGGGGTTACAATGAGCAGTTCTTC; CDR3 protein: CASSYSSSGGYNEQFF
V gene: TRBV5-1; J gene: TRBJ2-3; clone size: many; D gene: NA; CDR3 DNA: TGCGCCAGCAGCATCCGGGAGCAAGGGACGCAGTATTTT; CDR3 protein: CASSIREQGTQYF
V gene: TRBV19; J gene: TRBJ1-1; clone size: few; D gene: NA; CDR3 DNA: TGTGCCAGTAGATTGGGAACTGGCACTCAAGCTTTCTTT; CDR3 protein: CASRLGTGTQAFF
V gene: TRBV24-1; J gene: TRBJ2-6; clone size: many; D gene: NA; CDR3 DNA: TGTGCCACCAGTAATAGAGCCGGGGCCAACGTCCTGACTTTC; CDR3 protein: CATSNRAGANVLTF
V gene: TRBV29-1; J gene: TRBJ1-2; clone size: NA; D gene: NA; CDR3 DNA: TGCAGCGTTGATGTAGGAGGTTATGGCTACACCTTC; CDR3 protein: CSVDVGGYGYTF
V gene: TRBV30; J gene: TRBJ2-4; clone size: many; D gene: NA; CDR3 DNA: TGTGCCTGGAGTGTACTAGGCGGCGTCCTTTCGCTTCAGTACTTC; CDR3 protein: CAWSVLGGVLSLQYF
V gene: TRBV4-3; J gene: TRBJ1-4; clone size: many; D gene: NA; CDR3 DNA: TGCGCCAGCAGCCAGCAGACAGCAACTAATGAAAAACTGTTTTTT; CDR3 protein: CASSQQTATNEKLFF
V gene: TRBV6-2/TRBV6-3; J gene: TRBJ2-3; clone size: NA; D gene: NA; CDR3 DNA: TGTGCCAGCAGGCCAGCGGCAGATACGCAGTATTTT; CDR3 protein: CASRPAADTQYF
V gene: TRBV11-2; J gene: TRBJ2-2; clone size: many; D gene: TRBD1; CDR3 DNA: TGTGCCAGCAGTAATGACAGGGGGCTCGCCGGGGAGCTGTTTTTT; CDR3 protein: CASSNDRGLAGELFF
V gene: TRBV5-5; J gene: TRBJ1-3; clone size: many; D gene: NA; CDR3 DNA: TGTGCCAGCAGCTTTCTACGGGGTGCCGGAAACACCATATATTTT; CDR3 protein: CASSFLRGAGNTIYF
V gene: TRBV6-2/TRBV6-3; J gene: TRBJ1-2; clone size: NA; D gene: NA; CDR3 DNA: TGTGCCAGCAGGCTCCGGAATGCGGGCTACACCTTC; CDR3 protein: CASRLRNAGYTF
V gene: TRBV6-5; J gene: TRBJ1-2; clone size: NA; D gene: NA; CDR3 DNA: TGTGCCAGCAGTTACAGTTACTTTAACTATGGCTACACCTTC; CDR3 protein: CASSYSYFNYGYTF
V gene: TRBV18; J gene: TRBJ1-2; clone size: many; D gene: NA; CDR3 DNA: TGTGCCAGCTCACCAGACAGTGGCCACTATGGCTACACCTTC; CDR3 protein: CASSPDSGHYGYTF
V gene: TRBV15; J gene: TRBJ1-2; clone size: many; D gene: TRBD1; CDR3 DNA: TGTGCCACCAGCAGAGAAGGGACAGCGAAAAACTATGGCTACACCTTC; CDR3 protein: CATSREGTAKNYGYTF
V gene: TRBV5-5; J gene: TRBJ1-6; clone size: many; D gene: TRBD1; CDR3 DNA: TGTGCCAGCAGCGGGGGACCTAGGACAGGGGGCAATTCACCCCTCCACTTT; CDR3 protein: CASSGGPRTGGNSPLHF
V gene: TRBV4-3; J gene: TRBJ2-7; clone size: medium-sized; D gene: NA; CDR3 DNA: TGCGCCAGCAGCCGCGGACACGGGGACCGCTCCTACGAGCAGTACTTC; CDR3 protein: CASSRGHGDRSYEQYF
V gene: TRBV18; J gene: TRBJ1-6; clone size: few; D gene: TRBD1; CDR3 DNA: TGTGCCAGCTCAGGGACAGGGGACAATAATTCACCCCTCCACTTT; CDR3 protein: CASSGTGDNNSPLHF
V gene: TRBV7-9; J gene: TRBJ2-5; clone size: few; D gene: NA; CDR3 DNA: TGTGCCAGCAGCTCCAGGGTTCTCCAAGAGACCCAGTACTTC; CDR3 protein: CASSSRVLQETQYF
V gene: TRBV20-1; J gene: TRBJ2-2; clone size: NA; D gene: TRBD2; CDR3 DNA: TGCTGTGCTAGAGATGGGCTAGCGGGGACCACCGGGGAGCTGTTTTTT; CDR3 protein: CCARDGLAGTTGELFF
V gene: TRBV12-3/TRBV12-4; J gene: TRBJ2-5; clone size: NA; D gene: NA; CDR3 DNA: TGTGCCAGCACCCTCCGCGGGACCAAAGGGACCCAGTACTTC; CDR3 protein: CASTLRGTKGTQYF
V gene: TRBV7-2; J gene: TRBJ1-1; clone size: many; D gene: NA; CDR3 DNA: TGTGCCAGCAGACCAAATCAGAACACTGAAGCTTTCTTT; CDR3 protein: CASRPNQNTEAFF
V gene: TRBV27; J gene: TRBJ2-1; clone size: few; D gene: TRBD1; CDR3 DNA: TGTGCCAGCAGTTTATACGGGACAGGACTGGATGGGCAGTTCTTC; CDR3 protein: CASSLYGTGLDGQFF
V gene: TRBV4-3; J gene: TRBJ1-6; clone size: few; D gene: NA; CDR3 DNA: TGCGCCAGCAGCCAAGGTGTGATTGGATTGAGCTCCTATAATTCACCCCTCCACTTT; CDR3 protein: CASSQGVIGLSSYNSPLHF
V gene: TRBV20-1; J gene: TRBJ2-5; clone size: many; D gene: NA; CDR3 DNA: TGCAGTGCTGCCATCGGGGCCCCCGAGACCCAGTACTTC; CDR3 protein: CSAAIGAPETQYF
V gene: TRBV12-3/TRBV12-4; J gene: TRBJ1-1; clone size: many; D gene: TRBD1; CDR3 DNA: TGTGCCAGCAGTCGGACAGGGGCGAACACTGAAGCTTTCTTT; CDR3 protein: CASSRTGANTEAFF
V gene: TRBV28; J gene: TRBJ1-5; clone size: many; D gene: TRBD1; CDR3 DNA: TGTGCCAGCAGCCGCGCGGACAGGGCTTACTATAGCAATCAGCCCCAGCATTTT; CDR3 protein: CASSRADRAYYSNQPQHF
V gene: TRBV18; J gene: TRBJ1-2; clone size: many; D gene: NA; CDR3 DNA: TGTGCCAGCTCAGGGGACGAAAAGGGATTGTATGGCTACACCTTC; CDR3 protein: CASSGDEKGLYGYTF
V gene: TRBV5-1; J gene: TRBJ2-3; clone size: many; D gene: TRBD1; CDR3 DNA: TGCGCCAGCAGCTTGGAGGGACAGGGGGCAGATACGCAGTATTTT; CDR3 protein: CASSLEGQGADTQYF
V gene: TRBV12-3/TRBV12-4; J gene: TRBJ1-5; clone size: many; D gene: NA; CDR3 DNA: TGTGCCAGCAGTTTTTGGAGGCAGCCCCAGCATTTT; CDR3 protein: CASSFWRQPQHF
V gene: TRBV5-6; J gene: TRBJ1-2; clone size: NA; D gene: TRBD1; CDR3 DNA: TGTGCCAGCAGCTTAGGACAGGGGAGCGATGGCTACACCTTC; CDR3 protein: CASSLGQGSDGYTF
V gene: TRBV5-1; J gene: TRBJ2-3; clone size: many; D gene: NA; CDR3 DNA: TGCGCCAGCAGCTTGGGGAGCTTTTCAGATACGCAGTATTTT; CDR3 protein: CASSLGSFSDTQYF
V gene: TRBV4-3; J gene: TRBJ2-5; clone size: many; D gene: NA; CDR3 DNA: TGCGCCAGCAGCCAACAACAGGGAGAAGAGACCCAGTACTTC; CDR3 protein: CASSQQQGEETQYF
V gene: TRBV7-2; J gene: TRBJ2-2; clone size: NA; D gene: NA; CDR3 DNA: TGTGCCAGCAGCTTAGTGGGGAGCACCGTGGAGCTGTTTTTT; CDR3 protein: CASSLVGSTVELFF
V gene: TRBV7-7; J gene: TRBJ2-2; clone size: NA; D gene: TRBD2; CDR3 DNA: TGTGCCAGCAGCAAAGCGGGGGGGCGTACCGGGGAGCTGTTTTTT; CDR3 protein: CASSKAGGRTGELFF
V gene: TRBV7-2; J gene: TRBJ2-1; clone size: many; D gene: NA; CDR3 DNA: TGTGCCAGCAGCTCTTACGGTGGACGGGGCAATGAGCAGTTCTTC; CDR3 protein: CASSSYGGRGNEQFF
V gene: TRBV4-1; J gene: TRBJ2-3; clone size: many; D gene: NA; CDR3 DNA: TGCGCCAGCAGCCCAGGAAGCCCTAGCACAGATACGCAGTATTTT; CDR3 protein: CASSPGSPSTDTQYF
V gene: TRBV29-1; J gene: TRBJ2-2; clone size: many; D gene: NA; CDR3 DNA: TGCAGCGTTGCTCGGGGGGCGGGCACCGGGGAGCTGTTTTTT; CDR3 protein: CSVARGAGTGELFF
V gene: TRBV4-3; J gene: TRBJ2-1; clone size: many; D gene: NA; CDR3 DNA: TGCGCCAGCAGCCAAGTTGCCAATGAGCAGTTCTTC; CDR3 protein: CASSQVANEQFF
V gene: TRBV5-1; J gene: TRBJ2-1; clone size: NA; D gene: TRBD2; CDR3 DNA: TGCGCCAGCAGCTTGGGCGGGGGGGCCTACAATGAGCAGTTCTTC; CDR3 protein: CASSLGGGAYNEQFF
V gene: TRBV27; J gene: TRBJ1-1; clone size: many; D gene: NA; CDR3 DNA: TGTGCCAGCAGCTGGAGGGAAACGGGAACTGAAGCTTTCTTT; CDR3 protein: CASSWRETGTEAFF
V gene: TRBV24-1; J gene: TRBJ2-5; clone size: many; D gene: TRBD1; CDR3 DNA: TGTGCCACCAGTGCCTCGGACAGGGCGGAGACCCAGTACTTC; CDR3 protein: CATSASDRAETQYF
V gene: TRBV5-1; J gene: TRBJ2-3; clone size: many; D gene: NA; CDR3 DNA: TGCGCCAGCAGCTTGGAAGGAGCGCAGTATTTT; CDR3 protein: CASSLEGAQYF
V gene: TRBV7-2; J gene: TRBJ1-4; clone size: many; D gene: NA; CDR3 DNA: TGTGCCAGCAGCTTAGACGGACAGCGTAATGAAAAACTGTTTTTT; CDR3 protein: CASSLDGQRNEKLFF
V gene: TRBV3-1; J gene: TRBJ2-5; clone size: many; D gene: NA; CDR3 DNA: TGTGCCAGCAGCCACAAAGGCGGCTGGGCAACAGAGACCCAGTACTTC; CDR3 protein: CASSHKGGWATETQYF
V gene: TRBV5-5; J gene: TRBJ2-7; clone size: many; D gene: NA; CDR3 DNA: TGTGCCAGCAGCTTACGCGCAGAATCCTACGAGCAGTACTTC; CDR3 protein: CASSLRAESYEQYF
V gene: TRBV5-1; J gene: TRBJ1-5; clone size: NA; D gene: NA; CDR3 DNA: TGCGCCAGCAGCGTCGAGACAGGCTACAATCAGCCCCAGCATTTT; CDR3 protein: CASSVETGYNQPQHF
V gene: TRBV5-6; J gene: TRBJ1-1; clone size: many; D gene: NA; CDR3 DNA: TGTGCCAGCAGCTTGGAAGCTCGGATGAACACTGAAGCTTTCTTT; CDR3 protein: CASSLEARMNTEAFF
V gene: TRBV15; J gene: TRBJ2-3; clone size: many; D gene: NA; CDR3 DNA: TGTGCCACCAGCAGAGGCGGGGTCTATACGCAGTATTTT; CDR3 protein: CATSRGGVYTQYF